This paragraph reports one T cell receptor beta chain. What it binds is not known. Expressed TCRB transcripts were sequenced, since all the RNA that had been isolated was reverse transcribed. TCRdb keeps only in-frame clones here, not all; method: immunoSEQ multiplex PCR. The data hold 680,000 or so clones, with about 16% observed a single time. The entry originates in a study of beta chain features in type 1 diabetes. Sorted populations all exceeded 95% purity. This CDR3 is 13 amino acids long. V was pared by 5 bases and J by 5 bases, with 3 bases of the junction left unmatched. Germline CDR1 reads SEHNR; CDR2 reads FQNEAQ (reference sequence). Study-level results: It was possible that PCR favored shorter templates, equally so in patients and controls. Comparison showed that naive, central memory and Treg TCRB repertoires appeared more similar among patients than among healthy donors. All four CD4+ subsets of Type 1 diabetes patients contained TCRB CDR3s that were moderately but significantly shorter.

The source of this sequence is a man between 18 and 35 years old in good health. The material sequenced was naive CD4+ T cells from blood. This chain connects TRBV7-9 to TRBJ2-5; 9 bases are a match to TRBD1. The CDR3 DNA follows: TGTGCCAGCAGCGGTACAGGGGGCGAGACCCAGTACTTC. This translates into CASSGTGGETQYF.